This entry lists 6 T cell receptor beta chains sequenced from one sample in a study of identifying expanded T cells in peripheral blood. Assay used: immunoSEQ multiplex PCR; TCRdb lists only in-frame clones, some missing. Among roughly 100,000 clones listed, approximately 88% were seen once. The sequenced sample was blood. The receptors shown here come from a person aged 18 to 75 in good health.

This clone was observed once. The chain joins TRBV18 to TRBJ1-4; TRBD1 aligns across 8 bases. Germline V CDR1 and CDR2: KGHSH, LQKENI. J gave up 6 bases and V 2 bases, and 8 bases lay outside the gene matches. The CDR3 consists of 16 residues. For the CDR3, the DNA is TGTGCCAGCTCACCAACGAACAGGGGGATCGATGAAAAACTGTTTTTT. This translates into CASSPTNRGIDEKLFF.

Of note for this clone: Other DNA sequences in the sample encode the same CDR3. CDR3 sequence: CASSLVGGELFF. Written as DNA, the CDR3 is TGCGCCAGCAGCTTGGTTGGCGGGGAGCTGTTTTTT. The chain is built from TRBV5-1 and TRBJ2-2; D gene ambiguous. Per germline, CDR1 SGHRS and CDR2 YFSETQ. This CDR3 spans 12 amino acids. With 0 bases removed from V and 7 bases from J, the gap between germline ends came to 4 bases.

V is TRBV6-1 and J is TRBJ2-5; D might be TRBD2 (6 bases). CDR3 length equals 15 residues. V shed 5 bases and J shed 5 bases, with 18 bases lying between them. CDR1 and CDR2 (germline): MNHNS, SASEGT. CDR3 nucleotide sequence: TGTGCCAGCAGTCGGGTGGCGGGAAATGGGGAGACCCAGTACTTC. Residues: CASSRVAGNGETQYF.

This chain links TRBV27 with TRBJ2-2; the D gene is possibly TRBD2 (5 bases). The CDR3 loop spans 14 amino acids. Trimming took 6 bases from V and 7 from J, leaving 15 bases between them. Germline V gene sequence: CDR1 MNHEY, CDR2 SMNVEV (reference sequence). The DNA of the CDR3 is TGTGCCAGCAGCTTTACTCAGAGGGACGGGGAGCTGTTTTTT. Translated, it gives CASSFTQRDGELFF.

The chain couples TRBV30 to TRBJ1-2; D unresolved. V dropped 4 bases and J dropped 4 bases, with 16 bases sitting between them. This CDR3 is built from 14 residues. Germline CDR1 and CDR2: GTSNPN and SVGIG (reference sequence). This CDR3 is CAWTGNPRVYGYTF. DNA for the CDR3: TGTGCCTGGACCGGGAACCCGCGCGTCTATGGCTACACCTTC.

The chain joins TRBV5-1 to TRBJ2-3; 8 bases line up with TRBD2. V dropped 4 bases and J dropped 1; count of bases not matched to a gene: 5. CDR1 and CDR2 (germline): SGHRS, YFSETQ. CDR3 length: 15 amino acids. Here the CDR3 DNA reads TGCGCCAGCAGCCCGCGGGGGGTTGGCACAGATACGCAGTATTTT. This encodes CASSPRGVGTDTQYF.